The present entry profiles one TCR beta chain with its context. V lost 5 bases and J lost 5, with 12 bases in between. Germline CDR1 is GTSNPN and CDR2 is SVGIG (reference sequence). CDR3 length: 13 residues. Hyperthyroidism of Graves' type that showed no ophthalmopathy progression within 18 months was stable. Regions amplified from RNA transcripts were the TCR beta CDR3 regions. HTBI primers were employed in a first-round RT-PCR of the TCR CDR3. TCRdb reprocessed the multiplex PCR reads via MiXCR and lists one record per CDR3 protein. The sample yields hundreds of thousands of distinct CDR3 sequences, roughly 17% seen once. This entry belongs to a study of T cells in Graves' hyperthyroidism and ophthalmopathy.

Sequences were obtained from blood. The gene calls are TRBV30 and TRBJ1-4, with unresolved D. The sequence was obtained from a woman under 40 with Graves' hyperthyroidism. The CDR3 region is CAWSPGWNEKLFF. The CDR3 DNA follows: TGTGCCTGGTCCCCGGGGTGGAATGAAAAACTGTTTTTT.